One T cell receptor (beta chain) is described in this entry. The antigen this receptor binds is unknown. Per-base quality was not reported, and no clone a single base away is much larger than it. The data derive from a study of breast tumors, draining lymph nodes, adjacent tissues (dated by TCRdb to between 2015 and 2016). As for the study more broadly: TCR beta repertoires were compared across tumor, adjacent nontumor tissue and axillary lymph nodes obtained from breast cancer patients. The study aimed to assess the relationships and possible T-cell exchange between tumor, surrounding tissue and draining lymph node repertoires in human breast cancer. Paper-wide results and their limitations: The conclusion that tumor T cells originate in lymph nodes was framed as consistent with a hypothesis rather than directly demonstrated. The data were judged consistent with most tumor T cells deriving from the lymph node and then expanding within tumor tissue. Tumors showed preferential V and J gene usage, and their T-cell repertoire diversity fell below that of lymph nodes yet above that of nontumor tissue. Tumor and nontumor tissue repertoires were found to be significantly more similar in luminal-like than in basal-like breast cancer.

Data came from an Illumina HiSeq 2000. Multiplex PCR amplification was used to build the TCR beta chain libraries. The amplified TCR beta chain products were analyzed by high-throughput sequencing. The raw public data were reprocessed by TCRdb itself: fastp quality trimming at Q25, MiXCR clonotype calling, in-frame beta chains only. Each entry is one CDR3 protein sequence, shown with its most common DNA and genes. This sample is represented by tens of thousands of distinct CDR3 sequences; around 40% of them were singletons. Approximately 10% of the sample goes to the ten largest clones. CDR3 length: 13 amino acids, cysteine to phenylalanine. Solely the CDR3 DNA is kept, with 39 bases framed from the first base. The V end gives up 4 bases and the J end 3 bases, leaving 3 bases in the junction not matched to a gene. The germline V gene yields SNHLY for CDR1 and FYNNEI for CDR2.

The TCR sequence derives from a female donor with breast cancer. Some clones in this sample may be carry-over from other donors' samples. Recombination joined TRBV2 with TRBJ2-7, with 7 junctional bases fitting TRBD1. The sample comprised breast tumor tissue. The CDR3 protein sequence reads: CASSGQGNYEQYF. The nucleotides read TGTGCCAGCAGTGGACAGGGAAACTACGAGCAGTACTTC.